Listed below are T cell receptor beta chains from one sample, sequenced in a study of identical twins. MiXCR, run by TCRdb on the 5' RACE reads, gives a single entry per CDR3 protein. Of hundreds of thousands of distinct CDR3 sequences in the sample, over 9% were seen once. These data were also filed under a second study, of yellow fever vaccine responses in identical twins.

The sequencing sample was made of PBMCs. The source is a woman younger than 35 in good health. The CDR3 runs from the conserved cysteine through the conserved F or W. The D gene is left open where the match is weak. Size values are once, few and many counts, or a class for expanded clones, and some rows have none.

abundance	j_gene	v_gene	len	d_gene	CDR3nt	CDR3aa
few	TRBJ1-1	TRBV12-3/TRBV12-4	16	.	TGTGCCAGCAGTTTGAAGGTGGGACTGTCGAGGTCTGAAGCTTTCTTT	CASSLKVGLSRSEAFF
few	TRBJ2-1	TRBV2	12	.	TGTGCCAGCAACGCAGACTACAATGAGCAGTTCTTC	CASNADYNEQFF
few	TRBJ2-5	TRBV2	16	TRBD2	TGTGCCAGCAGGAGGAGGGTTAGCGGGTCACAAGAGACCCAGTACTTC	CASRRRVSGSQETQYF
few	TRBJ2-3	TRBV6-6	13	.	TGTGCCAGCGGGGCAGTAGGCACAGATACGCAGTATTTT	CASGAVGTDTQYF
many	TRBJ1-6	TRBV5-1	14	.	TGCGCCAGCAGCGCGGTTGGGGATAATTCACCCCTCCACTTT	CASSAVGDNSPLHF
few	TRBJ1-5	TRBV6-5	13	.	TGTGCCAGCAGTTACTCGAGAAATCAGCCCCAGCATTTT	CASSYSRNQPQHF
few	TRBJ2-5	TRBV9	16	.	TGTGCCAGCAGCGTAGGTAACGGGGGACCCCAAGAGACCCAGTACTTC	CASSVGNGGPQETQYF
.	TRBJ2-3	TRBV9	15	.	TGTGCCAGCAGCGCGGGAGAGAGAAGCACAGATACGCAGTATTTT	CASSAGERSTDTQYF
many	TRBJ2-1	TRBV7-3	13	.	TGTGCCAGCAGCTTAATTTCCGGGAATGAGCAGTTCTTC	CASSLISGNEQFF
.	TRBJ2-7	TRBV4-1	15	.	TGCGCCAGCAGCTCGGGTGTGCAGCATGTTTACGAGCAGTACTTC	CASSSGVQHVYEQYF
.	TRBJ2-7	TRBV29-1	13	.	TGCAGCGTCCTTACACTCATCTCCTACGAGCAGTACTTC	CSVLTLISYEQYF
.	TRBJ2-5	TRBV12-3/TRBV12-4	14	TRBD1	TGTGCCAGCACCGGGACAGGGGTAGTCGGGGCCCAGTACTTC	CASTGTGVVGAQYF
.	TRBJ2-7	TRBV20-1	13	.	TGCAGTGCCGATAAACTAGGTCCCTACGAGCAGTACTTC	CSADKLGPYEQYF
many	TRBJ2-1	TRBV6-1	16	.	TGTGCCAGCAGGAAAGACAGGTCTGCTATCCCTAATGAGCAGTTCTTC	CASRKDRSAIPNEQFF
.	TRBJ2-1	TRBV29-1	14	.	TGCAGCCTCCGGGCTGCCGGGCATTACAATGAGCAGTTCTTC	CSLRAAGHYNEQFF
.	TRBJ2-7	TRBV5-5	14	.	TGTGCCAGCAGCTTGGCGTCAGCACTGTACGAGCAGTACTTC	CASSLASALYEQYF
.	TRBJ2-1	TRBV7-6	16	TRBD2	TGTGCCAGCAGCTTAGAGCTAGGGGAGGGTGGCAATGAGCAGTTCTTC	CASSLELGEGGNEQFF
.	TRBJ2-5	TRBV27	18	TRBD2	TGTGCCAGCACCCCTTGGTCACGGGAGGACCGGAACCAAGAGACCCAGTACTTC	CASTPWSREDRNQETQYF
few	TRBJ2-1	TRBV2	16	TRBD2	TGTGCCAGCAGAACTTCCCCCGGGACTAGCGGTGATGAGCAGTTCTTC	CASRTSPGTSGDEQFF
few	TRBJ2-7	TRBV7-9	14	.	TGTGCCAGCAGGGGGACGTCCAGCTCCTACGAGCAGTACTTC	CASRGTSSSYEQYF
few	TRBJ1-1	TRBV10-1	14	.	TGCGCCAGCAGTGTGGAACGGGCGAACACTGAAGCTTTCTTT	CASSVERANTEAFF